The T cell receptor (beta chain) under discussion was sequenced for a study of human versus mouse CDR3 diversity and MHC coevolution. Study-wide points: Human T cells underwent selection on more than five different MHC II alleles.

Comment on this clone: Its antigen is not known.

Using immunoSEQ multiplex PCR, the repertoire was profiled, and TCRdb retains in-frame clones only, with some absent. The table includes about 73,000 clones, around 90% detected once. Material: naive CD4+ T cells from blood. The subset: CD45RO-negative CD62L-positive naive CD4 T cells. The TCR comes from a person between 25 and 69 years old in good health.

The CDR3 here is CASSLLTGGTQPQHF. In DNA form, the CDR3 reads TGTGCCAGCAGCTTACTTACAGGGGGCACTCAGCCCCAGCATTTT. The rearrangement links TRBV11-2 to TRBJ1-5, with TRBD1 matching 9 bases. V shed 2 bases, J shed 6 bases, and the junction held 5 bases outside the gene matches. The CDR3 extends over 15 amino acids. CDR1 is SGHAT, CDR2 FQNNGV, per germline.